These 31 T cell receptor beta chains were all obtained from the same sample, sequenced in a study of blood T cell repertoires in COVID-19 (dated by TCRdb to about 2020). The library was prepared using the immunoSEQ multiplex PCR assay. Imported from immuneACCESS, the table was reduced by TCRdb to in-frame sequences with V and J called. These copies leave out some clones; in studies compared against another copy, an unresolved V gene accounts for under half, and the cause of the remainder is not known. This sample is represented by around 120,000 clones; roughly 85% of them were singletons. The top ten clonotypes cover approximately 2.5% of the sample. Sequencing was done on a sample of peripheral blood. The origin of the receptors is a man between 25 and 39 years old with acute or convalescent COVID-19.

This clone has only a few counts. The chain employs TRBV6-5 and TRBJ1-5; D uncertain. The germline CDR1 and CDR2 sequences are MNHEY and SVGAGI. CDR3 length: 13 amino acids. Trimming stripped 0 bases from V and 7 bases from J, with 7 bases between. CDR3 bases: TGTGCCAGCAGTTACTCTGACGGGCAGCCCCAGCATTTT. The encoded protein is CASSYSDGQPQHF.

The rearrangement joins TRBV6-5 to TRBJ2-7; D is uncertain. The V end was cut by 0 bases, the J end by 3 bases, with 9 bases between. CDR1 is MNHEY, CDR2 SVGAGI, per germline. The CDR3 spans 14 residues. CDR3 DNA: TGTGCCAGCAGTTACTCGAGTGGCGGCTACGAGCAGTACTTC. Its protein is CASSYSSGGYEQYF.

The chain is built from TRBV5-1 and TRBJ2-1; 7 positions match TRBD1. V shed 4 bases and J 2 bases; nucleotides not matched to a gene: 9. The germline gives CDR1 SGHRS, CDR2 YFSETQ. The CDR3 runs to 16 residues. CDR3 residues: CASSPRGDRTYNEQFF. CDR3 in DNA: TGCGCCAGCAGCCCCCGAGGGGACAGAACCTACAATGAGCAGTTCTTC.

CDR3 sequence: CAISEDISNQPQHF. The CDR3 DNA reads TGTGCCATCAGTGAGGACATTAGCAATCAGCCCCAGCATTTT. The chain joins TRBV10-3 to TRBJ1-5; D unclear. The CDR3 is 14 residues long. Trimming pared 2 bases from V and 0 bases from J, leaving 5 bases between. From germline, CDR1 is ENHRY and CDR2 SYGVKD.

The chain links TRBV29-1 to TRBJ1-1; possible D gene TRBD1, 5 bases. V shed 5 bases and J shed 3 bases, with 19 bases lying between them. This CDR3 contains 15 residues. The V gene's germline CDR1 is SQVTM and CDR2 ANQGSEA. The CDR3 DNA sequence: TGCAGCGTTTCCGGAATCGGGGGGAAATACACTGAAGCTTTCTTT. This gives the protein CSVSGIGGKYTEAFF.

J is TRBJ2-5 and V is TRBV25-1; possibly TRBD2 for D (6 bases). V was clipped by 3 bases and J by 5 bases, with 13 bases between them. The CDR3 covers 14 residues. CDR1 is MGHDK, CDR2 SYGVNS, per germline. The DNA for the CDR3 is TGTGCCAGCAGTGACACAGGCAGCGGGGAGACCCAGTACTTC. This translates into CASSDTGSGETQYF. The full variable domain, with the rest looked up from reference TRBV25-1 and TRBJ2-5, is EADIYQTPRYLVIGTGKKITLECSQTMGHDKMYWYQQDPGMELHLIHYSYGVNSTEKGDLSSESTVSRIRTEHFPLTLESARPSHTSQYLCASSDTGSGETQYFGPGTRLLVL.

In DNA, the CDR3 is TGTGCCAGCAACCAACGCAGACTAGCGGGAGTAGAGACCCAGTACTTC. Its protein product is CASNQRRLAGVETQYF. This chain uses TRBV13 with TRBJ2-5, with 12 bases that match TRBD2. V lost 7 bases and J lost 4; bases outside the gene matches: 10. This CDR3 has 16 residues. Looked up from germline, CDR1 is PRHDT and CDR2 is FYEKMQ (reference sequence).

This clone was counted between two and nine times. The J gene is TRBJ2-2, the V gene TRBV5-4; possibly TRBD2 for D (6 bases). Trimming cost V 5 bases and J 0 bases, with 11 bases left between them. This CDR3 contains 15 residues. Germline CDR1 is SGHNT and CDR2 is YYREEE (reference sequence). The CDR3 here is CASRAGLPNTGELFF. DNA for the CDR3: TGTGCCAGCAGGGCCGGACTACCGAACACCGGGGAGCTGTTTTTT.

CDR3 DNA: TGCAGTGCTAGTCAGAACACTGAAGCTTTCTTT. This sequence encodes CSASQNTEAFF. The rearrangement joins TRBV20-1 to TRBJ1-1, with D uncertain. Germline V gene data show CDR1 as DFQATT and CDR2 as SNEGSKA (reference sequence). Between the trimmed V and J ends, which lost 3 bases and 1 base, there was a span of 3 bases. The CDR3 is 11 amino acids.

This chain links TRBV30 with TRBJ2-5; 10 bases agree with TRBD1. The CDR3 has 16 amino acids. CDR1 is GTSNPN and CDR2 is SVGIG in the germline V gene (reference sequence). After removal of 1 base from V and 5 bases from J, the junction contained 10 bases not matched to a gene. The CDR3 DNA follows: TGTGCCTGGAGTGATCAGGACAGGGGGATTGTGGAGACCCAGTACTTC. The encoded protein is CAWSDQDRGIVETQYF.

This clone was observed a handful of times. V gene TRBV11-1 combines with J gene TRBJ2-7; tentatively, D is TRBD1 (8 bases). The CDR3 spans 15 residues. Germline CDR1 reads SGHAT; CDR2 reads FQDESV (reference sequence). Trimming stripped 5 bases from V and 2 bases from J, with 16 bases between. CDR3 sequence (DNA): TGTGCCAGCAGCCTCGGACAGGGAGGGCCCTACGAGCAGTACTTC. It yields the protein CASSLGQGGPYEQYF.

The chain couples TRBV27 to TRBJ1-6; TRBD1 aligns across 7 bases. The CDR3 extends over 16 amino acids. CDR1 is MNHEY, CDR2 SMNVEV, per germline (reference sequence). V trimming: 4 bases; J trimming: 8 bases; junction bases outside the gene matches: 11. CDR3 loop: CASSWLTDRADSPLHF. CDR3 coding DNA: TGTGCCAGCAGTTGGTTAACCGACAGGGCAGATTCACCCCTCCACTTT.

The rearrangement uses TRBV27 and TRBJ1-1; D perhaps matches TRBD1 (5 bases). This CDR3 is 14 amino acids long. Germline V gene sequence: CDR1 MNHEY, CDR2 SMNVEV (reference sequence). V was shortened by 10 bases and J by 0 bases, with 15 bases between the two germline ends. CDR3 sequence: CATLGGALNTEAFF. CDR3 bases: TGTGCCACACTGGGAGGGGCGCTGAACACTGAAGCTTTCTTT.

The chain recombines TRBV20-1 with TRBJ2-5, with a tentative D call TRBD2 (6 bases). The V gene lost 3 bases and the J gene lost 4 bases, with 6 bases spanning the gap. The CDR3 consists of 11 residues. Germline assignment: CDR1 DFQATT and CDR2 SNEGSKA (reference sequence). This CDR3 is CSASGGETQYF. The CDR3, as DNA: TGCAGTGCTAGCGGGGGAGAGACCCAGTACTTC.

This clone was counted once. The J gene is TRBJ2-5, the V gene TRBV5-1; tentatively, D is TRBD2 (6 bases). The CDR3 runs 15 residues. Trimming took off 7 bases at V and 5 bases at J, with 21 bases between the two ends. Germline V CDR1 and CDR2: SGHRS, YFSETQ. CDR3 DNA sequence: TGCGCCAGCCAACGCGCGGGATCCTGGGGGGAGACCCAGTACTTC. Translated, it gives CASQRAGSWGETQYF.

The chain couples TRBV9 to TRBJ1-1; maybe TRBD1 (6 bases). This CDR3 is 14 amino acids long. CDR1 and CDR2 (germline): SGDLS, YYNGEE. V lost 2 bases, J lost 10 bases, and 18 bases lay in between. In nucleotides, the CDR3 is TGTGCCAGCAGCGTGGGTGACCAGGGGTCTCGAGCTTTCTTT. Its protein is CASSVGDQGSRAFF.

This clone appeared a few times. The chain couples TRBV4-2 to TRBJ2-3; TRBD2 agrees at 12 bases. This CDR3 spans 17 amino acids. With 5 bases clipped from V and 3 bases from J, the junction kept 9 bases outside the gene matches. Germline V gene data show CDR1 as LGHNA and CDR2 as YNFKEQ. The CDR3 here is CASSVWGGTSGTDTQYF. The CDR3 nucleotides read TGTGCCAGCAGCGTCTGGGGTGGGACTAGCGGGACAGATACGCAGTATTTT.

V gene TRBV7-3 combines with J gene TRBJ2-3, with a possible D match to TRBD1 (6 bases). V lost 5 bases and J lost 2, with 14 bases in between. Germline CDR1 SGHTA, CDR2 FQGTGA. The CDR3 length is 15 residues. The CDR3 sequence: CASSVSGGYTDTQYF. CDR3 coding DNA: TGTGCCAGCAGCGTAAGTGGGGGCTACACAGATACGCAGTATTTT.

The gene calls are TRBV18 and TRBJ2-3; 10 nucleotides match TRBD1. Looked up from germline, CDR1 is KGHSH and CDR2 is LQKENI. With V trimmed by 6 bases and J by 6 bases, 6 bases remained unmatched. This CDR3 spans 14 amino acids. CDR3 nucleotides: TGTGCCAGCTCCCGGGACAGGGGAGAGGATACGCAGTATTTT. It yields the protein CASSRDRGEDTQYF.

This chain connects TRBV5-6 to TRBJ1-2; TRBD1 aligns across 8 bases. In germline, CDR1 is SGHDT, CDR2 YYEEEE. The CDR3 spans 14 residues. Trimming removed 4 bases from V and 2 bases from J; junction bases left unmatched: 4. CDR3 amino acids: CASSRDRLNYGYTF. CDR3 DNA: TGTGCCAGCAGCCGGGACAGGCTAAACTATGGCTACACCTTC.

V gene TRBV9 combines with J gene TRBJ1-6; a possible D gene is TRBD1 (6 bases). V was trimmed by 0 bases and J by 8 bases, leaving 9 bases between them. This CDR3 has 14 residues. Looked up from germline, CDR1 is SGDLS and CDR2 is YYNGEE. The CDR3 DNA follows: TGTGCCAGCAGCGTAGGGGGGCTTGATTCACCCCTCCACTTT. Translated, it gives CASSVGGLDSPLHF.

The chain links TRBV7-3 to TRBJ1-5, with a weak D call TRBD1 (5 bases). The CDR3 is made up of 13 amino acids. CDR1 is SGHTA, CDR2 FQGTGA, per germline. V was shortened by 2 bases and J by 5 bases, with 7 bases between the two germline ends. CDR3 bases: TGTGCCAGCAGCTTATCGGGGGATCAGCCCCAGCATTTT. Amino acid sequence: CASSLSGDQPQHF.

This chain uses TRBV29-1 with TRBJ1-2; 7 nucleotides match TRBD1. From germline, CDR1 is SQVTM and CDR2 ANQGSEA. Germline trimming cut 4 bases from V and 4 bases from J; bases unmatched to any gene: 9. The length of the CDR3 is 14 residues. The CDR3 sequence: CSVGVTGKGYGYTF. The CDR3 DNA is TGCAGCGTTGGAGTGACAGGGAAAGGCTATGGCTACACCTTC.

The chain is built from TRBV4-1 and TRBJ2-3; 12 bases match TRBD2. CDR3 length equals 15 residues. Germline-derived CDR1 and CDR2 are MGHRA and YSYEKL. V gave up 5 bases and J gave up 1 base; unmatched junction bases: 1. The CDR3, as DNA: TGCGCCAGCAGCAGGACTAGCGGGGGCACAGATACGCAGTATTTT. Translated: CASSRTSGGTDTQYF.

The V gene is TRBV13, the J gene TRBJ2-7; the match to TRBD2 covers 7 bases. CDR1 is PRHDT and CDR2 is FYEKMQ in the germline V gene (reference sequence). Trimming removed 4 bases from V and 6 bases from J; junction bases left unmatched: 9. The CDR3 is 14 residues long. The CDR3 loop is CASSWTRGSSEQYF. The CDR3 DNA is TGTGCCAGCAGCTGGACTAGAGGGAGCTCCGAGCAGTACTTC.

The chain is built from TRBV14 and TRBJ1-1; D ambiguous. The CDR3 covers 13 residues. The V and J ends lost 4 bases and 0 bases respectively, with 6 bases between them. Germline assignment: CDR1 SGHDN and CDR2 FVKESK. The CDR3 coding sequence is TGTGCCAGCAGCCCCGCGGTGAACACTGAAGCTTTCTTT. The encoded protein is CASSPAVNTEAFF.

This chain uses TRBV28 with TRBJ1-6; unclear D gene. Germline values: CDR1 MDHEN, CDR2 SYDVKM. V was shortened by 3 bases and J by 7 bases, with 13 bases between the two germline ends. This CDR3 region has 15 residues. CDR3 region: CASSFGSTNNSPLHF. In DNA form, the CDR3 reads TGTGCCAGCAGTTTCGGGTCCACAAACAATTCACCCCTCCACTTT.

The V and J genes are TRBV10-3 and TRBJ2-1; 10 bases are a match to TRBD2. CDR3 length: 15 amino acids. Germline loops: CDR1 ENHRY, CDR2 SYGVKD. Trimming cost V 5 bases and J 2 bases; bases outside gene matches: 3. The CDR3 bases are TGTGCCATCAGTAGACTAGCGGGCACCTACAATGAGCAGTTCTTC. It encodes CAISRLAGTYNEQFF.

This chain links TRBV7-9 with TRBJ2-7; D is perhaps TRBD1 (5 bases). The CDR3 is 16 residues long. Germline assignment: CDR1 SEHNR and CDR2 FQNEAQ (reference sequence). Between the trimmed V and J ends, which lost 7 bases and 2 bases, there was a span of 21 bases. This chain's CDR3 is CASTTDARGSAYEQYF. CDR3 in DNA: TGTGCCAGCACCACAGACGCAAGGGGATCAGCCTACGAGCAGTACTTC. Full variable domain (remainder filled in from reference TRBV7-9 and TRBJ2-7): DTGVSQNPRHKITKRGQNVTFRCDPISEHNRLYWYRQTLGQGPEFLTYFQNEAQLEKSRLLSDRFSAERPKGSFSTLEIQRTEQGDSAMYLCASTTDARGSAYEQYFGPGTRLTVT.

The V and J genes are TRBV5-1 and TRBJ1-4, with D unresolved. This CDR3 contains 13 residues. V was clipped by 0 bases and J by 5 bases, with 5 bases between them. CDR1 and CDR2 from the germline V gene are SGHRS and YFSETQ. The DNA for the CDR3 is TGCGCCAGCAGCTTGGGGCAGAATGAAAAACTGTTTTTT. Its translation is CASSLGQNEKLFF. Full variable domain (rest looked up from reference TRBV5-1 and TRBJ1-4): KAGVTQTPRYLIKTRGQQVTLSCSPISGHRSVSWYQQTPGQGLQFLFEYFSETQRNKGNFPGRFSGRQFSNSRSEMNVSTLELGDSALYLCASSLGQNEKLFFGSGTQLSVL.

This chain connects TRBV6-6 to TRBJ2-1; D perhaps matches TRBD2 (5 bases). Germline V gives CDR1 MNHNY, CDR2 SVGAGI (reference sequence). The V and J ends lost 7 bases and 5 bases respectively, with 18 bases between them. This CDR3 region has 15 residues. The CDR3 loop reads CASTLATNMDNEQFF. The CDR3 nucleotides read TGTGCCAGCACCCTAGCTACAAATATGGACAATGAGCAGTTCTTC.